Listed below are T cell receptor beta chains from one sample, sequenced in a study of identical twins. TCRdb re-analysed the 5' RACE reads in MiXCR, keeping a single row per CDR3 protein. Here the sample spans roughly 290,000 distinct CDR3 sequences, roughly 10% being singletons. The same data also contributed to another study, on yellow fever vaccine responses in identical twins.

The sample comprised CD8+ T cells sorted from blood. Receptors were obtained from a woman under 30 in good health. CDR3s include the opening cysteine and the closing phenylalanine or tryptophan. D genes are given only for firm matches. Only part of the rows carry a size: once, few, many, or a class if the clone is expanded.

clone_size	d_call	v_call	j_call	cdr3_nt	cdr3_aa
NA	TRBD1	TRBV29-1	TRBJ1-2	TGCAGCGTTTTGGGACAGGGGGCGCATGGCTACACCTTC	CSVLGQGAHGYTF
many	NA	TRBV6-5	TRBJ1-1	TGTGCCAGCAGTTACGGTCGGTTCTTAAACACTGAAGCTTTCTTT	CASSYGRFLNTEAFF
few	NA	TRBV5-8	TRBJ2-2	TGTGCCAGCAGCTCAGCAGGGGACAACACCGGGGAGCTGTTTTTT	CASSSAGDNTGELFF
NA	NA	TRBV20-1	TRBJ2-7	TGCAGTGCTAGAGAAGGCCTCTCCTACGAGCAGTACTTC	CSAREGLSYEQYF
many	NA	TRBV14	TRBJ2-1	TGTGCCAGCAGCATATATGGGATGAATGAGCAGTTCTTC	CASSIYGMNEQFF
many	TRBD2	TRBV6-2/TRBV6-3	TRBJ2-5	TGTGCCAGCAGTTACCCGGGACTAGCGGGAGCAGAGACCCAGTACTTC	CASSYPGLAGAETQYF
NA	NA	TRBV5-4	TRBJ2-2	TGTGCCAGCAGCCCGGGGGTTTCTGACACCGGGGAGCTGTTTTTT	CASSPGVSDTGELFF
many	NA	TRBV9	TRBJ2-3	TGTGCCAGCAGCGTACCGGCTAGTGGTACAGATACGCAGTATTTT	CASSVPASGTDTQYF
few	TRBD2	TRBV20-1	TRBJ2-7	TGCAGTGCTAGCTGGTCTAGCGGGAGTTTGGTGTACGAGCAGTACTTC	CSASWSSGSLVYEQYF
few	NA	TRBV30	TRBJ2-7	TGTGCCTGGATAGGAGAGTGGGGATCCTACGAGCAGTACTTC	CAWIGEWGSYEQYF
many	NA	TRBV7-9	TRBJ2-3	TGTGCCAGCCCAGATATCGAATGGGCCGCAGATACGCAGTATTTT	CASPDIEWAADTQYF
NA	NA	TRBV7-2	TRBJ2-1	TGTGCCAGCAGCCCCGGGAGCTCCTACAATGAGCAGTTCTTC	CASSPGSSYNEQFF
many	NA	TRBV5-1	TRBJ1-5	TGCGCCAGCAGCCCCGGACAAGACAATCAGCCCCAGCATTTT	CASSPGQDNQPQHF
many	TRBD1	TRBV12-3/TRBV12-4	TRBJ2-2	TGTGCCAGCACTCGGACAGGGAAGAACACCGGGGAGCTGTTTTTT	CASTRTGKNTGELFF
few	TRBD1	TRBV6-1	TRBJ2-7	TGTGCCAGCAGACCCTTTGACAGGGAAAAGGGTCAGTACTTC	CASRPFDREKGQYF
NA	NA	TRBV29-1	TRBJ2-2	TGCAGCGCTGTCCTCACCGGGGAGCTGTTTTTT	CSAVLTGELFF
many	TRBD1	TRBV4-3	TRBJ1-1	TGCGCCAGCAGCCAACCAGGGGGGGTGAACACTGAAGCTTTCTTT	CASSQPGGVNTEAFF
many	NA	TRBV4-3	TRBJ1-1	TGCGCCAGCAGCCAAGTATTATCCCAGGGGAGCACTGAAGCTTTCTTT	CASSQVLSQGSTEAFF
NA	TRBD1	TRBV28	TRBJ2-6	TGTGCCAGCAGGGAAGACAGGGCCTTCTCTGGGGCCAACGTCCTGACTTTC	CASREDRAFSGANVLTF
many	NA	TRBV4-1	TRBJ2-3	TGCGCCAGCAGCCCTCCGGATACGCAGTATTTT	CASSPPDTQYF
few	TRBD1	TRBV7-9	TRBJ1-2	TGTGCCAGCAGCCCGGTGACAGGGAACTATGGCTACACCTTC	CASSPVTGNYGYTF
many	NA	TRBV12-3/TRBV12-4	TRBJ2-1	TGTGCCAGCAGTTTAACGAGCTCCTACAATGAGCAGTTCTTC	CASSLTSSYNEQFF
few	TRBD2	TRBV12-3/TRBV12-4	TRBJ2-3	TGTGCCAGCCCCACCGGGACTAGCGGGGGGGGGGCTAGCACAGATACGCAGTATTTT	CASPTGTSGGGASTDTQYF
many	NA	TRBV28	TRBJ2-7	TGTGCCAGCAGTTTAGCGGCGGATGGTTCCTACGAGCAGTACTTC	CASSLAADGSYEQYF
few	TRBD1	TRBV7-8	TRBJ2-5	TGTGCCAGCAGCTTAGGGACAGGGGCAGAGACCCAGTACTTC	CASSLGTGAETQYF
NA	TRBD2	TRBV5-1	TRBJ2-1	TGCGCCGGCAGCTTGCGCGGGGGGGCCCCCTACAATGAGCAGTTCTTC	CAGSLRGGAPYNEQFF
many	NA	TRBV11-3	TRBJ2-5	TGTGCCAGCAGCTTAAGGCGGGACCGCGGGGAGACCCAGTACTTC	CASSLRRDRGETQYF
many	NA	TRBV7-9	TRBJ2-5	TGTGCCAGCAGCTCCCGGGCCTTACAAGAGACCCAGTACTTC	CASSSRALQETQYF
NA	TRBD2	TRBV30	TRBJ2-1	TGTGCCTGGAGCGTAGACTTCACGGGAGGGTCGGATGAGCAGTTCTTC	CAWSVDFTGGSDEQFF
few	NA	TRBV29-1	TRBJ2-3	TGCAGCGGTGGACCGCCGGCAGATACGCAGTATTTT	CSGGPPADTQYF
NA	NA	TRBV6-2/TRBV6-3	TRBJ2-3	TGTGCCAGCAGCCACGGGACTTCTAGCACAGATACGCAGTATTTT	CASSHGTSSTDTQYF
few	TRBD2	TRBV27	TRBJ2-1	TGTGCCAGTTCCAGCGGGAGTGGGTACAATGAGCAGTTCTTC	CASSSGSGYNEQFF
many	TRBD1	TRBV18	TRBJ2-5	TGTGCCAGCTCACCCGGGACAGCCAAACAAGAGACCCAGTACTTC	CASSPGTAKQETQYF
NA	NA	TRBV6-1	TRBJ1-1	TGTGCCAGCATAGAGGGGGGGAACACTGAAGCTTTCTTT	CASIEGGNTEAFF
few	NA	TRBV20-1	TRBJ1-1	TGCAGTGCGAGAGTCAGAGGGGGGTTGAACACTGAAGCTTTCTTT	CSARVRGGLNTEAFF
many	NA	TRBV5-1	TRBJ2-1	TGCGCCAGCAGCTCCTTCCAGGACGGTGAGCAGTTCTTC	CASSSFQDGEQFF
many	TRBD1	TRBV2	TRBJ2-7	TGTGCCACCTCCGGGACAGGGATGTCCTACGAGCAGTACTTC	CATSGTGMSYEQYF
many	NA	TRBV7-9	TRBJ1-5	TGTGCCAGCAGCGAAACTGGAGCTAGCAATCAGCCCCAGCATTTT	CASSETGASNQPQHF
many	NA	TRBV3-1	TRBJ2-3	TGTGCCAGCAGCCTCCAATTAGATACGCAGTATTTT	CASSLQLDTQYF
many	TRBD2	TRBV14	TRBJ2-7	TGTGCCAGCAGCCAATCGCCGGGAGGGGTGCAGTACTTC	CASSQSPGGVQYF
few	NA	TRBV27	TRBJ1-6	TGTGCCAGCAAGGGCATTTTTGATTCACCCCTCCACTTT	CASKGIFDSPLHF
many	NA	TRBV4-2	TRBJ2-1	TGTGCCAGCAGCCAAGATGAGGTAAATGAGCAGTTCTTC	CASSQDEVNEQFF
few	TRBD1	TRBV7-8	TRBJ1-5	TGTGCCAGCAGCTTAAGGGACAGCGATTATAGCAATCAGCCCCAGCATTTT	CASSLRDSDYSNQPQHF
few	NA	TRBV6-2/TRBV6-3	TRBJ2-5	TGTGTCTTCAAAAAAGAGGGGGTAGGCCAAGAGACCCAGTACTTC	CVFKKEGVGQETQYF
NA	NA	TRBV12-5	TRBJ2-7	TGTGCTAGTGGTCAAAACGGACTTTCCGAGCAGTACTTC	CASGQNGLSEQYF
few	NA	TRBV28	TRBJ2-3	TGTGCCAGCAGCTTTGAGAGGCTAGAAGATACGCAGTATTTT	CASSFERLEDTQYF
NA	NA	TRBV12-3/TRBV12-4	TRBJ2-2	TGTGCCAGCAGTTTGCGGCCGAGAGGCGGGGAGCTGTTTTTT	CASSLRPRGGELFF
NA	TRBD1	TRBV7-9	TRBJ2-7	TGTGCCAGCAGCGAAACCACCGGGACAGGGGGCTACGAGCAGTACTTC	CASSETTGTGGYEQYF
once	NA	TRBV6-1	TRBJ2-3	TGTGCCAGCAGCGTGACAAGGGGAACGGCAGATACGCAGTATTTT	CASSVTRGTADTQYF
few	NA	TRBV29-1	TRBJ2-3	TGCAGCGTGTACACCGGGCCCCGGTGGGATACGCAGTATTTT	CSVYTGPRWDTQYF
many	NA	TRBV12-3/TRBV12-4	TRBJ2-1	TGTGCCAGCAGTTTCAATATTGCGGAGCAGTTCTTC	CASSFNIAEQFF
NA	NA	TRBV5-5	TRBJ1-1	TGTGCCAGCAGCTTGGTGGCCTTTAACACTGAAGCTTTCTTT	CASSLVAFNTEAFF